This entry lists 25 T cell receptor beta chains sequenced from one sample in a study of CD4 T cells in relation to SARS-CoV-2 and coronaviruses. These receptors have no identified antigens. The unexposed donors gave CD4+ T cells in about 2010-2019, prior to COVID-19. After ten to eleven days of culture, CD4+ T cells were isolated. The assay was immunoSEQ multiplex PCR, and TCRdb's table has in-frame clones only and misses some. Of more than 20,000 clones in the sample, roughly 80% were seen once. Sequencing used CD4+ T cells from PBMCs, cultured in vitro. The receptors originated from a human donor in good health.

Here the CDR3 reads CASSQDVGRGETQYF. DNA for the CDR3: TGTGCCAGCAGCCAAGATGTGGGCAGGGGGGAGACCCAGTACTTC. The chain employs TRBV3-1 (or the pseudogene TRBV3-2) and TRBJ2-5; 7 bases align to TRBD1. The CDR3 extends over 15 amino acids. Germline CDR1 reads LGHDT; CDR2 reads YNNKEL (reference sequence). V trimming: 0 bases; J trimming: 5 bases; junction bases outside the gene matches: 6.

The V gene is TRBV6-6, the J gene TRBJ2-1; no definite D call. Trimming left V 4 bases short and J 3 bases short, with 7 bases between. Germline lookup yields CDR1 MNHNY and CDR2 SVGAGI (reference sequence). The CDR3 totals 13 residues. CDR3 sequence: CASSSRGYNEQFF. The CDR3 DNA is TGTGCCAGCAGTTCCCGCGGCTACAATGAGCAGTTCTTC.

DNA of the CDR3: TGTGCCAGCAGCCATGGGAGAGGCGGTCAAGAGACCCAGTACTTC. Translating it yields CASSHGRGGQETQYF. This chain uses TRBV4-2 with TRBJ2-5, with a tentative D call TRBD2 (5 bases). This CDR3 has 15 residues. Looked up from germline, CDR1 is LGHNA and CDR2 is YNFKEQ. Trimming removed 3 bases at V and 2 bases at J, with 13 bases between.

CDR3 sequence reads: CATSEPLAGGSYNEQFF. DNA for the CDR3: TGTGCCACCAGTGAACCTTTAGCGGGAGGATCCTACAATGAGCAGTTCTTC. The chain employs TRBV24-1 and TRBJ2-1; TRBD2 aligns across 10 bases. Trimming removed 4 bases from V and 1 base from J; junction bases left unmatched: 6. Germline CDR1 KGHDR, CDR2 SFDVKD. CDR3 length: 17 residues.

This clone was detected only a few times. The V gene is TRBV5-1, the J gene TRBJ2-7; D might be TRBD1 (6 bases). CDR1 and CDR2 from the germline V gene are SGHRS and YFSETQ. The CDR3 spans 15 residues. V was pared by 2 bases and J by 3 bases, with 15 bases between. In nucleotides, the CDR3 is TGCGCCAGCAGCTTTCTAACACAGGGCCTCTACGAGCAGTACTTC. As protein: CASSFLTQGLYEQYF.

V gene TRBV7-9 combines with J gene TRBJ2-1, with TRBD2 identical over 9 bases. Germline CDR1 SEHNR, CDR2 FQNEAQ (reference sequence). With 2 bases clipped from V and 7 bases from J, the junction kept 6 bases outside the gene matches. CDR3 length equals 15 residues. CDR3 region: CASSLRSGSENEQFF. In nucleotides, the CDR3 is TGTGCCAGCAGCTTACGTAGCGGGAGTGAAAATGAGCAGTTCTTC. Variable domain in full (rest from reference TRBV7-9 and TRBJ2-1): DTGVSQNPRHKITKRGQNVTFRCDPISEHNRLYWYRQTLGQGPEFLTYFQNEAQLEKSRLLSDRFSAERPKGSFSTLEIQRTEQGDSAMYLCASSLRSGSENEQFFGPGTRLTVL.

J is TRBJ2-1 and V is TRBV7-3; D perhaps matches TRBD2 (6 bases). V lost 1 base and J lost 5, with 9 bases in between. Germline V gene sequence: CDR1 SGHTA, CDR2 FQGTGA. The length of the CDR3 is 14 residues. In DNA form, the CDR3 reads TGTGCCAGCAGCTTAAGGGGGGAAAACAATGAGCAGTTCTTC. It yields the protein CASSLRGENNEQFF.

This sequence joins TRBV20-1 and TRBJ2-3, with D maybe TRBD1 (6 bases). The V gene lost 3 bases and the J gene lost 4 bases, with 14 bases spanning the gap. The CDR3 runs 14 residues. CDR1 DFQATT and CDR2 SNEGSKA come from the germline V gene (reference sequence). In nucleotides, the CDR3 is TGCAGTGCTAGTGTAGGGAAGGGGGCAGATACGCAGTATTTT. Its protein is CSASVGKGADTQYF.

The CDR3 region is CASSYRDRNYGYTF. The CDR3 nucleotides are TGTGCCAGCAGTTACCGAGACAGGAACTATGGCTACACCTTC. The chain links TRBV6-5 to TRBJ1-2, with D possibly matching TRBD1 (6 bases). Looked up from germline, CDR1 is MNHEY and CDR2 is SVGAGI. The CDR3 is made up of 14 amino acids. V was shortened by 2 bases and J by 2 bases, with 9 bases between the two germline ends.

The chain joins TRBV10-3 to TRBJ2-5, with 11 bases lining up with TRBD2. V was clipped by 2 bases and J by 5 bases; unmatched bases: 13. The CDR3 contains 18 residues. The germline CDR1 and CDR2 sequences are ENHRY and SYGVKD. Here the CDR3 reads CAISETQDTSGRGETQYF. CDR3 coding DNA: TGTGCCATCAGTGAGACGCAAGATACTAGCGGGAGAGGCGAGACCCAGTACTTC.

The chain carries TRBV6-5 and TRBJ1-6, with 9 bases identical to TRBD1. Germline trimming cut 4 bases from V and 8 bases from J; bases unmatched to any gene: 6. The germline V gene has CDR1 MNHEY and CDR2 SVGAGI. CDR3 length: 15 residues. CDR3 sequence reads: CASSLRQGGHSPLHF. CDR3 DNA sequence: TGTGCCAGCAGTTTAAGACAGGGGGGCCATTCACCCCTCCACTTT.

The chain is built from TRBV6-4 and TRBJ2-2; 8 nucleotides agree with TRBD1. The V and J ends lost 2 bases and 6 bases, in that order; junction bases with no gene match: 8. This CDR3 contains 16 residues. The germline V gene encodes CDR1 MRHNA and CDR2 SNTAGT. The DNA of the CDR3 is TGTGCCAGCAGTGACGGGGCAGGGGGCGCGGCCGGGGAGCTGTTTTTT. Protein sequence: CASSDGAGGAAGELFF.

This clone qualifies as medium-sized (0.01 to 0.1%). The J gene is TRBJ1-1, the V gene TRBV2, with D uncertain. Germline V gene data show CDR1 as SNHLY and CDR2 as FYNNEI. With 2 bases removed from V and 5 bases from J, the gap between germline ends came to 12 bases. The CDR3 sequence is 14 residues long. CDR3 DNA sequence: TGTGCCAGCAGTGAACTTGAGGGAACTACTGAAGCTTTCTTT. Residues: CASSELEGTTEAFF.

This chain uses TRBV24-1 with TRBJ2-5, with 11 bases that match TRBD2. Losses at the gene ends were 8 bases for V and 3 bases for J; bases not matched to a gene: 1. The germline CDR1 and CDR2 sequences are KGHDR and SFDVKD. The CDR3 length is 13 residues. The CDR3: CATNSGREETQYF. The CDR3 bases are TGTGCCACCAATAGCGGGAGGGAAGAGACCCAGTACTTC.

In this sample, this clone turned up a few times. V and J are TRBV7-3 and TRBJ1-1; perhaps TRBD1 as D (6 bases). Germline CDR1 SGHTA, CDR2 FQGTGA. V was clipped by 0 bases and J by 3 bases, with 26 bases between them. This CDR3 is 20 amino acids long. As DNA, the CDR3 is TGTGCCAGCAGCTTAACCGGCAGGGGACGAGGCTTAGTGGGTCACACTGAAGCTTTCTTT. Amino acids: CASSLTGRGRGLVGHTEAFF.

The CDR3: CASSEAGVGETQYF. CDR3 DNA sequence: TGTGCCAGCAGTGAAGCGGGAGTGGGGGAGACCCAGTACTTC. The V call is TRBV2, the J call TRBJ2-5; possibly TRBD2 for D (5 bases). CDR3 length: 14 residues. CDR1 and CDR2 (germline): SNHLY, FYNNEI. Trimming took off 0 bases at V and 5 bases at J, with 10 bases between the two ends.

The chain combines TRBV10-3 with TRBJ2-7; 9 nucleotides agree with TRBD1. This CDR3 is built from 11 residues. Germline lookup yields CDR1 ENHRY and CDR2 SYGVKD. The V and J ends lost 3 bases and 12 bases, in that order; junction bases with no gene match: 3. The CDR3 loop is CAISDTGGSYF. DNA of the CDR3: TGTGCCATCAGTGATACAGGGGGCTCGTACTTC.

In DNA, the CDR3 is TGTGCCAGTAGTCGAGCGGGACAGGGGTTAGAGACCCAGTACTTC. Its translation is CASSRAGQGLETQYF. The rearrangement joins TRBV19 to TRBJ2-5, with 10 positions matching TRBD1. V dropped 5 bases and J dropped 4; count of bases not matched to a gene: 7. In germline, CDR1 is LNHDA, CDR2 SQIVND (reference sequence). This CDR3 has 15 residues.

The chain uses TRBV20-1 and TRBJ1-3; unclear D gene. CDR3 length: 11 residues. Trimming cost V 3 bases and J 4 bases, with 4 bases left between them. Germline V CDR1 and CDR2: DFQATT, SNEGSKA (reference sequence). The CDR3 DNA sequence: TGCAGTGCTAGTTACGGAAACACCATATATTTT. As protein: CSASYGNTIYF.

The V gene is TRBV20-1, the J gene TRBJ2-3, with 13 bases identical to TRBD2. The CDR3 has 16 residues. Germline lookup yields CDR1 DFQATT and CDR2 SNEGSKA (reference sequence). The junction had 6 bases not matched to a gene; V was cut back by 3 bases and J by 3 bases. CDR3 protein: CSASQGLAGVTDTQYF. CDR3 DNA sequence: TGCAGTGCTAGTCAAGGACTAGCGGGAGTGACAGATACGCAGTATTTT.

This chain connects TRBV7-2 to TRBJ2-3, with 13 positions matching TRBD2. This CDR3 has 16 residues. Germline V gene lookup returns CDR1 SGHTA and CDR2 FQGNSA. V shed 5 bases, J shed 4 bases, and the junction held 6 bases outside the gene matches. The CDR3 sequence is CASSTSGRADADTQYF. The CDR3 region has the DNA TGTGCCAGCAGCACTAGCGGGAGGGCCGACGCAGATACGCAGTATTTT.

The chain carries TRBV24-1 and TRBJ2-3, with D tentatively TRBD1 (5 bases). V gave up 2 bases and J gave up 3 bases, with 5 bases separating them. Germline assignment: CDR1 KGHDR and CDR2 SFDVKD. There are 13 residues in the CDR3. The CDR3 is CATSDSGTDTQYF. For the CDR3, the DNA is TGTGCCACCAGTGATTCAGGGACAGATACGCAGTATTTT.

The chain uses TRBV6-4 and TRBJ2-1, with 8 positions matching TRBD2. J was trimmed by 0 bases and V by 3 bases; bases with no gene match: 1. The CDR3 sequence is 15 residues long. Germline V gene sequence: CDR1 MRHNA, CDR2 SNTAGT. The DNA of the CDR3 is TGTGCCAGCAGTGAAAGCGGGGGCTCCTACAATGAGCAGTTCTTC. Translation gives CASSESGGSYNEQFF.

This sequence joins TRBV11-2 and TRBJ2-7, with 9 bases that match TRBD1. This CDR3 spans 15 amino acids. V trimming: 1 base; J trimming: 2 bases; junction bases outside the gene matches: 3. CDR1 and CDR2 (germline): SGHAT, FQNNGV. The CDR3 DNA sequence: TGTGCCAGCAGCTTAGCCCGGGACAGGGCCTACGAGCAGTACTTC. It codes for CASSLARDRAYEQYF.

The CDR3, as DNA: TGTGCCAGCAGCTTGTTAGGGGAAGGGAGCAATCAGCCCCAGCATTTT. Protein product: CASSLLGEGSNQPQHF. This rearrangement joins TRBV5-6 to TRBJ1-5; maybe TRBD1 (5 bases). Trimming pared 1 base from V and 1 base from J, leaving 12 bases between. CDR1 and CDR2 (germline): SGHDT, YYEEEE. The CDR3 loop spans 16 amino acids. Drawing the rest from reference TRBV5-6 and TRBJ1-5, the complete variable domain is DAGVTQSPTHLIKTRGQQVTLRCSPKSGHDTVSWYQQALGQGPQFIFQYYEEEERQRGNFPDRFSGHQFPNYSSELNVNALLLGDSALYLCASSLLGEGSNQPQHFGDGTRLSIL.